This TCR beta chain was found in a study of blood T cells in healthy people across ages. The CDR3 loop spans 13 amino acids. Germline loops: CDR1 DFQATT, CDR2 SNEGSKA (reference sequence). Primers used in a second PCR of roughly 6 to 12 cycles were a sample-barcoded 5' primer and a J-beta primer mix. TCRdb re-analysed the 5' RACE reads in MiXCR, keeping a single row per CDR3 protein. The sample gives about 680,000 distinct CDR3 sequences, about 52% of which show up once; about 32% is in the top ten. This clonotype was recorded a few times. This TCR was sampled from a woman aged 60-75 years in good health. Sequenced: blood. The chain carries TRBV20-1 and TRBJ2-3; D remains ambiguous. CDR3 protein: CRLGQFGTDTQYF. The CDR3 DNA sequence: TGCAGGCTAGGGCAGTTTGGCACAGATACGCAGTATTTT.